This T cell receptor (beta chain) was observed in a study of beta chain features in type 1 diabetes. Findings of the study overall: Type 1 diabetes patients had TCRB CDR3s that were shorter (moderately but significantly so) in all four CD4+ subsets.

Every bit of the isolated RNA underwent reverse transcription, so sequencing read expressed TCRB transcripts. The method was immunoSEQ multiplex PCR; TCRdb's version includes in-frame clones alone and lacks a portion of them. The sample has approximately 250,000 clones; less than 30% are singletons. This clone has a handful of counts. Its antigen is unknown. Trimming cost V 5 bases and J 7 bases, with 14 bases left between them. The germline CDR1 and CDR2 sequences are SEHNR and FQNEAQ (reference sequence). CDR3 length: 14 amino acids. The clonotype originates from a woman in her 30s with type 1 diabetes. Sequencing input: naive CD4+ T cells from blood. The chain is built from TRBV7-9 and TRBJ1-4; D possibly corresponds to TRBD1 (6 bases). The CDR3 DNA reads TGTGCCAGCAGCCCGGGACACGTCGGTGAAAAACTGTTTTTT. It translates to CASSPGHVGEKLFF.